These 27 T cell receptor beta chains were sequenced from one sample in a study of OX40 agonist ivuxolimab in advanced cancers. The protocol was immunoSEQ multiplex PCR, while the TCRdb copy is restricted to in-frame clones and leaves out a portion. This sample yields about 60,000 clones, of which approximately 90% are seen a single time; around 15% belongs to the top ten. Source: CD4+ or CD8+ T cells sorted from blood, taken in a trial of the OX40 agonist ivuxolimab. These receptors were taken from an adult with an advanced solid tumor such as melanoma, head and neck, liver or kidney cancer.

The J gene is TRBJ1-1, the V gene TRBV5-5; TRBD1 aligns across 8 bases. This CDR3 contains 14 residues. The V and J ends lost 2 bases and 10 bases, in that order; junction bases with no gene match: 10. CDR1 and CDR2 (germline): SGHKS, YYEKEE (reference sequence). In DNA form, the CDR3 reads TGTGCCAGCAGCTTTGGGGACAGGTGGGGAGGAGCTTTCTTT. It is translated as CASSFGDRWGGAFF.

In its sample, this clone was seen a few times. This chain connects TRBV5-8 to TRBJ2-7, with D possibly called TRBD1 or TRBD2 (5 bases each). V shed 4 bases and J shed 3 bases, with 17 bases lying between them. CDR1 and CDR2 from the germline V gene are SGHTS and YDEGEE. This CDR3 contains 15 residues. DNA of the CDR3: TGTGCCAGCAGCCCATGGGGGAAAAATAGCTACGAGCAGTACTTC. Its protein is CASSPWGKNSYEQYF.

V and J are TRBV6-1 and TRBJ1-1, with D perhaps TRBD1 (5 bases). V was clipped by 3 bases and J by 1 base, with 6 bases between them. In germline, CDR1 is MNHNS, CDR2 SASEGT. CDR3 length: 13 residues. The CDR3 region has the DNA TGTGCCAGCAGTGACCAGGGGAACACTGAAGCTTTCTTT. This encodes CASSDQGNTEAFF.

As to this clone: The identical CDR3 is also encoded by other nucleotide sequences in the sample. CDR3 sequence reads: CASSPSGGYNEQFF. DNA for the CDR3: TGTGCCAGCTCACCATCAGGGGGCTACAATGAGCAGTTCTTC. This chain links TRBV18 with TRBJ2-1, with 7 bases aligning to TRBD1. Germline values: CDR1 KGHSH, CDR2 LQKENI. V trimming: 2 bases; J trimming: 3 bases; junction bases outside the gene matches: 1. This CDR3 spans 14 amino acids.

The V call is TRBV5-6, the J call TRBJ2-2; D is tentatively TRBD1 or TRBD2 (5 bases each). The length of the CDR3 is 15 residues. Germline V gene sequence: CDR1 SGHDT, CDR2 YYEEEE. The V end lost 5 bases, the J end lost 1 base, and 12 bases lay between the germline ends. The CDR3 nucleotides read TGTGCCAGCAGTCTTGGGACGGTGAACACCGGGGAGCTGTTTTTT. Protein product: CASSLGTVNTGELFF.

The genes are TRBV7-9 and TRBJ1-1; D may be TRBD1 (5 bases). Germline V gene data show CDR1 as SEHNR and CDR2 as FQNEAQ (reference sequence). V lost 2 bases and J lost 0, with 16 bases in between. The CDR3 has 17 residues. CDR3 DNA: TGTGCCAGCAGCTTAAGAGGGGCGGCAGGGATGAACACTGAAGCTTTCTTT. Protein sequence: CASSLRGAAGMNTEAFF.

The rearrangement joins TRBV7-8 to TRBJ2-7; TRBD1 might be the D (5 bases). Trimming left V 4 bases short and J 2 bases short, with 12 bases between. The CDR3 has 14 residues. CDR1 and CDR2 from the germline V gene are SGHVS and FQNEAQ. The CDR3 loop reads CASSSRGNPYEQYF. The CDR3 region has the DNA TGTGCCAGCAGCTCTAGGGGAAACCCCTACGAGCAGTACTTC.

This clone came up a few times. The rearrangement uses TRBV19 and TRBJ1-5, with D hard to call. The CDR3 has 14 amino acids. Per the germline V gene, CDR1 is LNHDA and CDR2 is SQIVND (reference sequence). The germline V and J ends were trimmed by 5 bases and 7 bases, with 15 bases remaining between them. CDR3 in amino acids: CASSWEDSGQPQHF. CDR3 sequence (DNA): TGTGCCAGTAGTTGGGAGGATTCAGGCCAGCCCCAGCATTTT.

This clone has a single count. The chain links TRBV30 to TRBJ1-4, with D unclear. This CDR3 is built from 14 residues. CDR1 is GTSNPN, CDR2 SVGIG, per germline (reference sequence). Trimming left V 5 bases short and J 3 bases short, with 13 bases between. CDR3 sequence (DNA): TGTGCCTGGGGGTCACAGTTACCTAATGAAAAACTGTTTTTT. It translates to CAWGSQLPNEKLFF. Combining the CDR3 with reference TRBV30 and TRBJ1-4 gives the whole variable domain SQTIHQWPATLVQPVGSPLSLECTVEGTSNPNLYWYRQAAGRGLQLLFYSVGIGQISSEVPQNLSASRPQDRQFILSSKKLLLSDSGFYLCAWGSQLPNEKLFFGSGTQLSVL.

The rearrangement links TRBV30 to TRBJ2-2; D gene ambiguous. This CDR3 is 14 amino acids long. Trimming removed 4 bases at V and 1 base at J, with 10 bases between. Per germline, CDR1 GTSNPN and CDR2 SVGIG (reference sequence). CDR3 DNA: TGTGCCTGGAAATTCAGTATGAACACCGGGGAGCTGTTTTTT. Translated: CAWKFSMNTGELFF.

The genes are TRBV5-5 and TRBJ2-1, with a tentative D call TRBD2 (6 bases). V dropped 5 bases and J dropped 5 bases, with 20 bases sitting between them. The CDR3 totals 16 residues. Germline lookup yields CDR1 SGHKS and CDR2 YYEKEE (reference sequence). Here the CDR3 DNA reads TGTGCCAGCAGTCCCGGGACTTATTTGGGAAACAATGAGCAGTTCTTC. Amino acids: CASSPGTYLGNNEQFF. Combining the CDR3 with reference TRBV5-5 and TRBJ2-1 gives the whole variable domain DAGVTQSPTHLIKTRGQQVTLRCSPISGHKSVSWYQQVLGQGPQFIFQYYEKEERGRGNFPDRFSARQFPNYSSELNVNALLLGDSALYLCASSPGTYLGNNEQFFGPGTRLTVL.

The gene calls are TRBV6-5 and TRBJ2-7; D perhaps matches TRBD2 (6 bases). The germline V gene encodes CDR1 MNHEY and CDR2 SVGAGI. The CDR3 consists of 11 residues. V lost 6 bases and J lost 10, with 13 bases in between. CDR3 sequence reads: CASRSRGNQYF. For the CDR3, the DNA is TGTGCCAGCAGGAGCCGCGGGAACCAGTACTTC.

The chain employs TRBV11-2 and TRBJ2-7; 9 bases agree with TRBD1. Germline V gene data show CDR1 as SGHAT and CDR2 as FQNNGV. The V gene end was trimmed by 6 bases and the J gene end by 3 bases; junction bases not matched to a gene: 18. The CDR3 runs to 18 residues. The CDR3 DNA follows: TGTGCCAGCAGTCGTACCGGGACAGGGTTCTCCCAATACTACGAGCAGTACTTC. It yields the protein CASSRTGTGFSQYYEQYF.

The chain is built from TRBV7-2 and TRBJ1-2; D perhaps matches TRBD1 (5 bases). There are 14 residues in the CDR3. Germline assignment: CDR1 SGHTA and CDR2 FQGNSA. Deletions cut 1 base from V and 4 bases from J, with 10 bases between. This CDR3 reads CASSLERGGYGYTF. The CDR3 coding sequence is TGTGCCAGCAGCTTAGAAAGGGGAGGCTATGGCTACACCTTC.

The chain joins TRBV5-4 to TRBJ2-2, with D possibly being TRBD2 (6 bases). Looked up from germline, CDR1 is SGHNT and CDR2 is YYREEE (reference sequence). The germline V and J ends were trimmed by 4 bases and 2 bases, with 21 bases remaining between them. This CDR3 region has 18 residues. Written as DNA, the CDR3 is TGTGCCAGCAGCCAAGAAGAGGGAACTAGCCGAAACACCGGGGAGCTGTTTTTT. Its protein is CASSQEEGTSRNTGELFF.

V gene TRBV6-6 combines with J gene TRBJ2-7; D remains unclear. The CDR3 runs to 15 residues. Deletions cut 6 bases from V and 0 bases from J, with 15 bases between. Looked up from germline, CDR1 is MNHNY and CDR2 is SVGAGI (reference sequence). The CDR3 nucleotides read TGTGCCAGCAGCTTAGACGATCAGTTCTCCTACGAGCAGTACTTC. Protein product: CASSLDDQFSYEQYF.

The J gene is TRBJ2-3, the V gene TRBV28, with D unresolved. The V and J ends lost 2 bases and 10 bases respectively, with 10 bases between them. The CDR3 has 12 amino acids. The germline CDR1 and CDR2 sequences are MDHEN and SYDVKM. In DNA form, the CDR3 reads TGTGCCAGCAGTTTAGCTAGGAGATCGCAGTATTTT. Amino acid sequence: CASSLARRSQYF.

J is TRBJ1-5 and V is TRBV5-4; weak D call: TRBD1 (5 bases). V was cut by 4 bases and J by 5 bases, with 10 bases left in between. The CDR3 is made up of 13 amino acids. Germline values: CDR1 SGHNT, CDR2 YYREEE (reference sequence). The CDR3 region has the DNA TGTGCCAGCAGCCGTCAAGGGGATCAGCCCCAGCATTTT. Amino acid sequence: CASSRQGDQPQHF.

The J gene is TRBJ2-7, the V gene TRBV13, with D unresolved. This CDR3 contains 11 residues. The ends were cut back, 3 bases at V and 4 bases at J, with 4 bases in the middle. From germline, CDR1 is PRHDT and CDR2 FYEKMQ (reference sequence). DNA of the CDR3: TGTGCCAGCAGCTTTTTATACGAGCAGTACTTC. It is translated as CASSFLYEQYF.

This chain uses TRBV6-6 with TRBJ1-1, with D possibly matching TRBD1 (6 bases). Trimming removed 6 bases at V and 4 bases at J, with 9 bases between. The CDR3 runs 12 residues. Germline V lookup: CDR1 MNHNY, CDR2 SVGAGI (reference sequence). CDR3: CASSVQGTEAFF. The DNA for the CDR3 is TGTGCCAGCAGCGTACAGGGCACTGAAGCTTTCTTT.

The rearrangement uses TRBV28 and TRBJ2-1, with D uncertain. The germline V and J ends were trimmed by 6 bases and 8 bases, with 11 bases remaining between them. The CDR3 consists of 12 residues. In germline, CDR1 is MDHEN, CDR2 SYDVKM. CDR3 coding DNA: TGTGCCAGCAGGGCTAGGCCTCATGAGCAGTTCTTC. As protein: CASRARPHEQFF.

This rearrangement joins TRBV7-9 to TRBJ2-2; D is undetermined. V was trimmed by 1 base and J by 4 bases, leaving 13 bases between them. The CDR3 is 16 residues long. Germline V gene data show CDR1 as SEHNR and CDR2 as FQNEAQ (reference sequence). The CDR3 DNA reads TGTGCCAGCAGCTTAGTGGAGTACAGCCGCACCGGGGAGCTGTTTTTT. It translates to CASSLVEYSRTGELFF.

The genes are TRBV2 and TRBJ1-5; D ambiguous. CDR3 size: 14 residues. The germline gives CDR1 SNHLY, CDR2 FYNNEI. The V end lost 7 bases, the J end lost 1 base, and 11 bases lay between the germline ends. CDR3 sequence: CASKRTGSNQPQHF. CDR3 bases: TGTGCCAGCAAGCGGACGGGGAGCAATCAGCCCCAGCATTTT.

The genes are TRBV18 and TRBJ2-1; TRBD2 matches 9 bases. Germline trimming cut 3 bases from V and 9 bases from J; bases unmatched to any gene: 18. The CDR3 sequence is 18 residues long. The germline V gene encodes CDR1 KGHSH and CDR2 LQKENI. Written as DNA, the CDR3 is TGTGCCAGCTCACCCAGGGTCGGCGGGAGGGACTATGGGATTGAGCAGTTCTTC. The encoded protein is CASSPRVGGRDYGIEQFF.

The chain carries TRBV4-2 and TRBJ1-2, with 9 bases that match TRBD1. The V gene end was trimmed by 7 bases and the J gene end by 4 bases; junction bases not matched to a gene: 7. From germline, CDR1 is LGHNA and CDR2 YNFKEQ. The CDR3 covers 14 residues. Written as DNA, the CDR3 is TGTGCCAGCAACCAGGACAGGGGAGGCTATGGCTACACCTTC. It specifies CASNQDRGGYGYTF.

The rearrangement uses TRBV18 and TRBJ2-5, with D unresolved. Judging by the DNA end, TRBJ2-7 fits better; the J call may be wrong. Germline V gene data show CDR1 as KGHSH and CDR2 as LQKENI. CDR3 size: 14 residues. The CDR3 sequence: CASSPTSGFYEQYF. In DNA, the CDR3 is TGTGCCAGCTCACCAACATCGGGTTTCTACGAGCAGTACTTC.

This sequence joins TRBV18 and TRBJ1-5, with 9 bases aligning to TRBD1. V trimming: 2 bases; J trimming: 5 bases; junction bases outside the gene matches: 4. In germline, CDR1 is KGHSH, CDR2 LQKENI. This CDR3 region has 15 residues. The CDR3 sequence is CASSPGTGIDQPQHF. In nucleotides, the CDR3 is TGTGCCAGCTCACCAGGGACAGGGATCGATCAGCCCCAGCATTTT.